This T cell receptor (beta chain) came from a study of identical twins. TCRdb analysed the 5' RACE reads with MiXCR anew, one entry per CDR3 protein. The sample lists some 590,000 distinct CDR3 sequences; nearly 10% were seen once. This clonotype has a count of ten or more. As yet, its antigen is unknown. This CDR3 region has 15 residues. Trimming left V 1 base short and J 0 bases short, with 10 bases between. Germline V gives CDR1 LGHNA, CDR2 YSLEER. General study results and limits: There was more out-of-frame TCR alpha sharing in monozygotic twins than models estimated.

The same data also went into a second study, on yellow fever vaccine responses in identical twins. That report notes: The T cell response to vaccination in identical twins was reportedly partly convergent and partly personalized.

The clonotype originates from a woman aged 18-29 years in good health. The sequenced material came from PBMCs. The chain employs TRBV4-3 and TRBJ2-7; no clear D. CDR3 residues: CASSQVSESSYEQYF. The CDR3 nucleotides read TGCGCCAGCAGCCAAGTGTCGGAGAGCTCCTACGAGCAGTACTTC.